Following are 11 T cell receptor beta chains from one sample sequenced in a study of cytomegalovirus exposure and HLA in healthy donors. 60 Vbeta and 13 Jbeta primers were used in PCR. Data came from immunoSEQ multiplex PCR; TCRdb stores just in-frame clones and leaves some out. The sample has more than 85,000 clones, 60% to 80% seen once; the top ten hold about 2.1%. Sequencing was performed on PBMCs. The receptors here all came from a boy aged 5-17 years in good health and CMV-seronegative.

The chain has TRBV4-3 and TRBJ2-2; 8 bases map to TRBD2. With 1 base clipped from V and 7 bases from J, the junction kept 5 bases outside the gene matches. The V gene's germline CDR1 is LGHNA and CDR2 YSLEER. This CDR3 comprises 15 residues. DNA of the CDR3: TGCGCCAGCAGCCAAGCCGGGGGGGCTGTCGGGGAGCTGTTTTTT. It specifies CASSQAGGAVGELFF.

The rearrangement joins TRBV29-1 to TRBJ1-2, with 8 bases that match TRBD1. The CDR3 extends over 13 amino acids. Germline CDR1 and CDR2: SQVTM and ANQGSEA. Trimming removed 3 bases from V and 7 bases from J; junction bases left unmatched: 7. The CDR3 reads CSVEAGGGLGYTF. CDR3 coding DNA: TGCAGCGTTGAGGCAGGGGGCGGCCTTGGCTACACCTTC. The complete variable domain, with remaining parts taken from reference TRBV29-1 and TRBJ1-2, reads SAVISQKPSRDICQRGTSLTIQCQVDSQVTMMFWYRQQPGQSLTLIATANQGSEATYESGFVIDKFPISRPNLTFSTLTVSNMSPEDSSIYLCSVEAGGGLGYTFGSGTRLTVV.

The chain is built from TRBV19 and TRBJ1-2; D not certain. There are 13 residues in the CDR3. Germline V gene data show CDR1 as LNHDA and CDR2 as SQIVND (reference sequence). Trimming left V 4 bases short and J 5 bases short, with 11 bases between. The CDR3 nucleotides read TGTGCCAGTAGTACCCTAGGTGTTTATGGCTACACCTTC. Encoded protein: CASSTLGVYGYTF.

This chain links TRBV28 with TRBJ1-1; D unclear. This CDR3 is 15 amino acids long. Looked up from germline, CDR1 is MDHEN and CDR2 is SYDVKM. Trimming took off 1 base at V and 1 base at J, with 10 bases between the two ends. CDR3 protein: CASSLLAETNTEAFF. The CDR3 coding sequence is TGTGCCAGCAGTTTATTGGCAGAAACGAACACTGAAGCTTTCTTT.

CDR3 bases: TGTGCCAGCAGCCCACCGGGACAGGGGTGGTTCCACGAGCAGTACTTC. Translating gives CASSPPGQGWFHEQYF. The chain employs TRBV5-5 and TRBJ2-7; 10 bases are shared with TRBD1. J was trimmed by 5 bases and V by 4 bases; bases with no gene match: 12. This CDR3 has 16 residues. Per germline, CDR1 SGHKS and CDR2 YYEKEE (reference sequence).

The table lists this clone with a count of one. This rearrangement joins TRBV18 to TRBJ1-2; no firm D call. The CDR3 has 13 residues. Germline assignment: CDR1 KGHSH and CDR2 LQKENI. V was clipped by 2 bases and J by 7 bases, with 11 bases between them. The CDR3 loop is CASSPSGNFGYTF. The CDR3 DNA follows: TGTGCCAGCTCACCATCCGGGAATTTTGGCTACACCTTC.

The CDR3 loop reads CASSYTGQGDQPQHF. CDR3 DNA: TGTGCCAGCAGTTACACGGGACAGGGGGATCAGCCCCAGCATTTT. This chain links TRBV6-5 with TRBJ1-5, with 11 bases matching TRBD1. Germline V lookup: CDR1 MNHEY, CDR2 SVGAGI. V gave up 2 bases and J gave up 5 bases; unmatched junction bases: 2. The CDR3 runs 15 residues.

This clone came up a few times. The V and J genes are TRBV15 and TRBJ1-5, with D unclear. Trimming took 1 base from V and 7 from J, leaving 8 bases between them. This CDR3 is built from 13 residues. Germline-derived CDR1 and CDR2 are LNHNV and YYDKDF (reference sequence). The CDR3: CATSRGSGQPQHF. The CDR3 DNA reads as TGTGCCACCAGCAGAGGAAGCGGGCAGCCCCAGCATTTT.

CDR3: CAWSWGGIINYGYTF. The CDR3 DNA follows: TGTGCCTGGAGCTGGGGCGGGATTATAAACTATGGCTACACCTTC. This chain connects TRBV30 to TRBJ1-2, with D possibly TRBD1 on 5 matching bases. CDR1 is GTSNPN, CDR2 SVGIG, per germline (reference sequence). The CDR3 totals 15 residues. The V and J ends lost 3 bases and 2 bases respectively, with 16 bases between them. The full variable domain, completed using reference TRBV30 and TRBJ1-2, is SQTIHQWPATLVQPVGSPLSLECTVEGTSNPNLYWYRQAAGRGLQLLFYSVGIGQISSEVPQNLSASRPQDRQFILSSKKLLLSDSGFYLCAWSWGGIINYGYTFGSGTRLTVV.

The V gene is TRBV29-1, the J gene TRBJ2-5; 11 bases fit TRBD1. Per germline, CDR1 SQVTM and CDR2 ANQGSEA. This CDR3 comprises 16 residues. Trimming cost V 1 base and J 4 bases; bases outside gene matches: 8. The DNA of the CDR3 is TGCAGCGTTGAAGTGGGGGACAGGGGGGCCCTAGAGACCCAGTACTTC. It yields the protein CSVEVGDRGALETQYF.

The chain combines TRBV5-5 with TRBJ1-6; D ambiguous. Trimming stripped 2 bases from V and 10 bases from J, with 10 bases between. The CDR3 has 13 amino acids. Germline lookup yields CDR1 SGHKS and CDR2 YYEKEE (reference sequence). CDR3 region: CASSFDIVSPLHF. The CDR3 DNA is TGTGCCAGCAGCTTTGACATAGTCTCACCCCTCCACTTT.